What follows are 6 T cell receptor beta chains derived from one specimen sequenced in a study of human T cells and chemical hapten exposure. Time point meaning: patch test 2, 6 weeks after DPC sensitization. Treatment meaning: therapeutic diphenylcyclopropenone sensitization with weekly scalp DPC. TCRdb passed the RACE reads through MiXCR, listing each CDR3 protein once. In the table there are tens of thousands of distinct CDR3 sequences, 8.5% to 12% of which are singletons. This specimen was whole blood, taken in connection with sensitization to the hapten diphenylcyclopropenone (DPC). These receptors were collected from a woman aged 45-65 years with alopecia areata. Some clones in this sample may be carry-over from other donors' samples.

The table lists this clonotype with many counts. This chain uses TRBV5-1 with TRBJ1-1, with 8 bases aligning to TRBD1. This CDR3 has 15 residues. The germline gives CDR1 SGHRS, CDR2 YFSETQ. The trim removed 0 bases at V and 1 base at J, leaving 2 bases unmatched. The CDR3 reads CASSLGDRGNTEAFF. In DNA, the CDR3 is TGCGCCAGCAGCTTGGGCGACAGGGGGAACACTGAAGCTTTCTTT. The variable domain in full, completed from reference TRBV5-1 and TRBJ1-1, reads KAGVTQTPRYLIKTRGQQVTLSCSPISGHRSVSWYQQTPGQGLQFLFEYFSETQRNKGNFPGRFSGRQFSNSRSEMNVSTLELGDSALYLCASSLGDRGNTEAFFGQGTRLTVV.

V gene TRBV18 combines with J gene TRBJ2-7, with 7 nucleotides matching TRBD1. V lost 5 bases to trimming and J lost 2 bases; unmatched junction nucleotides: 9. Per germline, CDR1 KGHSH and CDR2 LQKENI. The CDR3 is made up of 15 amino acids. This chain's CDR3 is CASSGTGTDAYEQYF. Written as DNA, the CDR3 is TGTGCCAGCTCAGGTACCGGGACAGACGCCTACGAGCAGTACTTC. The full variable domain, in which reference TRBV18 and TRBJ2-7 provide the parts outside the CDR3, is NAGVMQNPRHLVRRRGQEARLRCSPMKGHSHVYWYRQLPEEGLKFMVYLQKENIIDESGMPKERFSAEFPKEGPSILRIQQVVRGDSAAYFCASSGTGTDAYEQYFGPGTRLTVT.

This clonotype was counted ten times or more. J is TRBJ1-5 and V is TRBV4-3; D ambiguous. V lost 3 bases to trimming and J lost 2 bases, with 11 bases between them. The CDR3 extends over 15 amino acids. Germline CDR1 LGHNA, CDR2 YSLEER. The CDR3 is CASSQSGGGNQPQHF. The CDR3 bases are TGCGCCAGCAGCCAGTCGGGCGGGGGCAATCAGCCCCAGCATTTT.

V usage is TRBV30 and J usage is TRBJ1-5; D remains ambiguous. Germline CDR1 reads GTSNPN; CDR2 reads SVGIG (reference sequence). CDR3 length: 13 amino acids. Trimming took off 4 bases at V and 1 base at J, with 8 bases between the two ends. CDR3 nucleotides: TGTGCCTGGAATTTCGGCAGCAATCAGCCCCAGCATTTT. Protein: CAWNFGSNQPQHF.

This clonotype was seen at least ten times. This chain joins TRBV6-2 or TRBV6-3 and TRBJ2-1; 12 nucleotides match TRBD2. This CDR3 comprises 16 residues. Germline values: CDR1 MNHEY, CDR2 SVGEGT. Germline trimming cut 3 bases from V and 5 bases from J; bases unmatched to any gene: 5. The CDR3 reads CASSYARLAGDNEQFF. The CDR3 DNA follows: TGTGCCAGCAGTTATGCCCGACTAGCGGGAGACAATGAGCAGTTCTTC.

This clonotype has ten or more counts. The chain uses TRBV7-2 and TRBJ2-3; TRBD2 might be the D (5 bases). Germline V gene sequence: CDR1 SGHTA, CDR2 FQGNSA. V dropped 1 base and J dropped 1 base, with 9 bases sitting between them. The CDR3 totals 15 residues. The CDR3: CASSLVAAGTDTQYF. CDR3 nucleotides: TGTGCCAGCAGCTTAGTTGCAGCGGGCACAGATACGCAGTATTTT.